One sample yielded the 3 T cell receptor beta chains listed below, sequenced in a study of regulatory T cells in long-lasting Graves disease (dated by TCRdb to 2020 to 2022). The library was made by multiplex PCR. The sequencer was an Illumina HiSeq 4000. TCR beta libraries were built with iRepertoire HTBI primers and Arm-PCR amplification of CDR3 regions. TCRdb reanalyzed the raw reads on its own, using fastp at Q25 for trimming and MiXCR for clone calling, and kept in-frame beta chains. Every distinct CDR3 protein forms one entry, paired with its most common genes and DNA. A total of hundreds of thousands of distinct CDR3 sequences appear in this sample, around 15% of them only once. Around 13% of the sample is held by the ten biggest clonotypes. The meaning of the sample's time point label: newly diagnosed GD, antithyroid drugs for less than 3 months. RNA was extracted from PBMCs in TRIzol for both TCR sequencing and RNA sequencing.

The same sample was also studied in work on T cells in Graves' hyperthyroidism and ophthalmopathy.

The specimen comprised peripheral blood mononuclear cells (PBMCs), sampled at new diagnosis, from a patient treated with antithyroid drugs. The receptor set was obtained from a man younger than 35 with Graves disease. Donor details come from another sample of the same person, matched by shared clones.

There are a few counts of this clonotype. The V call is TRBV27, the J call TRBJ1-1; 9 positions agree with TRBD1. Germline assignment: CDR1 MNHEY and CDR2 SMNVEV (reference sequence). Losses at the gene ends were 5 bases for V and 0 bases for J; bases not matched to a gene: 7. This CDR3 contains 16 residues. CDR3 sequence reads: CASSTGGHGMNTEAFF. The CDR3 nucleotides read TGTGCCAGCAGTACAGGGGGCCATGGTATGAACACTGAAGCTTTCTTT.

The V gene is TRBV2, the J gene TRBJ1-1; tentatively, D is TRBD1 (5 bases). The germline V gene has CDR1 SNHLY and CDR2 FYNNEI. This CDR3 has 15 residues. Trimming stripped 8 bases from V and 6 bases from J, with 22 bases between. Written as DNA, the CDR3 is TGTGCCAGCCTGTCTAGCCTTCAGGGTACCCCTGAAGCTTTCTTT. Translating gives CASLSSLQGTPEAFF.

The chain couples TRBV7-9 to TRBJ2-3, with D maybe TRBD2 (7 bases). The CDR3 consists of 16 residues. V gave up 3 bases and J gave up 9 bases, with 22 bases separating them. From germline, CDR1 is SEHNR and CDR2 FQNEAQ (reference sequence). CDR3 coding DNA: TGTGCCAGCAGCTTGGGGGGCGGCGGGAGCGCCGCCACGCAGTATTTT. Amino acids: CASSLGGGGSAATQYF.